This is a list of T cell receptor beta chains from one sample in a study of beta chain features in type 1 diabetes. Libraries were prepared by immunoSEQ multiplex PCR; TCRdb keeps only in-frame clonotypes and omits some of them. The sample records about 150,000 clones, about 9.2% being singletons. The sample comprised central memory CD4+ T cells from blood. These receptors were collected from a man in his late teens or twenties in good health. Both conserved end residues are part of each CDR3. The order of the fields is CDR3 DNA, CDR3 protein, D gene, V gene, J gene, clone size. D genes are given only for firm matches. Expanded clones are given a class, and other clones once, few, many or no size at all.

CDR3 DNA: TGTGCCAGCTCACCACCGGACAGGGGGGCAACTAATGAAAAACTGTTTTTT
CDR3 protein: CASSPPDRGATNEKLFF
D gene: TRBD1
V gene: TRBV18
J gene: TRBJ1-4
clone size: -

CDR3 DNA: TGTGCCAGCAGCCCCAGCGAGGGCCAGCAAGAGACCCAGTACTTC
CDR3 protein: CASSPSEGQQETQYF
D gene: -
V gene: TRBV4-2
J gene: TRBJ2-5
clone size: -

CDR3 DNA: TGTGCCAGCAGCCGCGGATGGACAGGGGCTGAGACCCAGTACTTC
CDR3 protein: CASSRGWTGAETQYF
D gene: TRBD1
V gene: TRBV5-4
J gene: TRBJ2-5
clone size: few

CDR3 DNA: TGTGCCAGCAGCCACGACAGGGTGCCTAATTCACCCCTCCACTTT
CDR3 protein: CASSHDRVPNSPLHF
D gene: TRBD1
V gene: TRBV7-2
J gene: TRBJ1-6
clone size: -

CDR3 DNA: TGTGCCAGCAGCCCGGAGCGGGGTTTAACAAATACGCAGTATTTT
CDR3 protein: CASSPERGLTNTQYF
D gene: TRBD2
V gene: TRBV7-2
J gene: TRBJ2-3
clone size: -

CDR3 DNA: TGTGCCAGTAGTGGCCAGGGTCCAGATACGCAGTATTTT
CDR3 protein: CASSGQGPDTQYF
D gene: -
V gene: TRBV19
J gene: TRBJ2-3
clone size: few

CDR3 DNA: TGTGCCAGCAGATCACAGCGGGGGCCAGAGACCCAGTACTTC
CDR3 protein: CASRSQRGPETQYF
D gene: TRBD2
V gene: TRBV7-3
J gene: TRBJ2-5
clone size: few

CDR3 DNA: TGTGCCAGCAGCTTAGCAATACTAGCGGGGGGATACGAGCAGTACTTC
CDR3 protein: CASSLAILAGGYEQYF
D gene: TRBD2
V gene: TRBV7-2
J gene: TRBJ2-7
clone size: few

CDR3 DNA: TGTGCCAGCAGCTACGGCGGGGGGGTGGGCAATGAGCAGTTCTTC
CDR3 protein: CASSYGGGVGNEQFF
D gene: TRBD2
V gene: TRBV6-5
J gene: TRBJ2-1
clone size: few

CDR3 DNA: TGTGCCAGCAGCAGGACTAGCGGCAATGAGCAGTTCTTC
CDR3 protein: CASSRTSGNEQFF
D gene: TRBD2
V gene: TRBV7-2
J gene: TRBJ2-1
clone size: -

CDR3 DNA: TGTGCCAGCAGCTTATCCTCACCGGGACAGGGTTTCAATGAGCAGTTCTTC
CDR3 protein: CASSLSSPGQGFNEQFF
D gene: TRBD1
V gene: TRBV7-9
J gene: TRBJ2-1
clone size: few

CDR3 DNA: TGTGCCACCTCCCATGCGGGGGGGCCTCGGGCATACACCGGGGAGCTGTTTTTT
CDR3 protein: CATSHAGGPRAYTGELFF
D gene: TRBD2
V gene: TRBV10-3
J gene: TRBJ2-2
clone size: few

CDR3 DNA: TGCGCCAGCAGCCAAGGAGGGGGTCGGGGCACTGAAGCTTTCTTT
CDR3 protein: CASSQGGGRGTEAFF
D gene: -
V gene: TRBV4-1
J gene: TRBJ1-1
clone size: -

CDR3 DNA: TGTGCCAGCAAGGTGGGGCCAAGCACAGATACGCAGTATTTT
CDR3 protein: CASKVGPSTDTQYF
D gene: -
V gene: TRBV27
J gene: TRBJ2-3
clone size: few

CDR3 DNA: TGCGCCAGCAGCCAAGACTCCAGGGGTTTAACCTACGAGCAGTACTTC
CDR3 protein: CASSQDSRGLTYEQYF
D gene: -
V gene: TRBV4-3
J gene: TRBJ2-7
clone size: few

CDR3 DNA: TGTGCCTGGGGGACAGCCTTAACCTACGAGCAGTACTTC
CDR3 protein: CAWGTALTYEQYF
D gene: TRBD1
V gene: TRBV30
J gene: TRBJ2-7
clone size: few

CDR3 DNA: TGTGCCAGTAACCCGACGGGGAGCTCCTACGAGCAGTACTTC
CDR3 protein: CASNPTGSSYEQYF
D gene: -
V gene: TRBV19
J gene: TRBJ2-7
clone size: many

CDR3 DNA: TGTGCCACCTCGGACAGGGGGGCCCGAAGCGCTTTCTTT
CDR3 protein: CATSDRGARSAFF
D gene: TRBD1
V gene: TRBV5-5
J gene: TRBJ1-1
clone size: -

CDR3 DNA: TGCAGCGCCTCGTACGGGGGCTCCTACGAGCAGTACTTC
CDR3 protein: CSASYGGSYEQYF
D gene: -
V gene: TRBV29-1
J gene: TRBJ2-7
clone size: many

CDR3 DNA: TGTGCCAGCAGCTTAGATAGTAGTTTTGGGGCCAACGTCCTGACTTTC
CDR3 protein: CASSLDSSFGANVLTF
D gene: -
V gene: TRBV7-2
J gene: TRBJ2-6
clone size: few

CDR3 DNA: TGTGCCAGCAGACACAGTGACAGGGGTAGCTCCTACGAGCAGTACTTC
CDR3 protein: CASRHSDRGSSYEQYF
D gene: TRBD1
V gene: TRBV6-4
J gene: TRBJ2-7
clone size: -

CDR3 DNA: TGTGCCAGCAGGGGCGGGGGGGGGCCCGGGGAGCTGTTTTTT
CDR3 protein: CASRGGGGPGELFF
D gene: TRBD2
V gene: TRBV27
J gene: TRBJ2-2
clone size: few

CDR3 DNA: TGCAGTGCGTACAGGGACGGCTACACCTTC
CDR3 protein: CSAYRDGYTF
D gene: -
V gene: TRBV20-1
J gene: TRBJ1-2
clone size: few

CDR3 DNA: TGTGCCAGCAGCCCCCCCGTGGCGGGGACCTACGAGCAGTACTTC
CDR3 protein: CASSPPVAGTYEQYF
D gene: -
V gene: TRBV7-2
J gene: TRBJ2-7
clone size: few

CDR3 DNA: TGTGCCAGTAGCAACAGTCCAGAGACCCAGTACTTC
CDR3 protein: CASSNSPETQYF
D gene: -
V gene: TRBV19
J gene: TRBJ2-5
clone size: few

CDR3 DNA: TGTGCCAGCAGCCAACCAGGGGTCTCCTACAATGAGCAGTTCTTC
CDR3 protein: CASSQPGVSYNEQFF
D gene: -
V gene: TRBV14
J gene: TRBJ2-1
clone size: -

CDR3 DNA: TGTGCCAGCAGCCGCGGGGGGGCCGACTCCTACGAGCAGTACTTC
CDR3 protein: CASSRGGADSYEQYF
D gene: TRBD2
V gene: TRBV7-2
J gene: TRBJ2-7
clone size: few

CDR3 DNA: TGTGCCAGCAGCTTAGTACCGGGACAACTAAACTATGGCTACACCTTC
CDR3 protein: CASSLVPGQLNYGYTF
D gene: -
V gene: TRBV7-9
J gene: TRBJ1-2
clone size: -

CDR3 DNA: TGTGCCTGGAGGCCACAGGATGGCGAGCAGTACTTC
CDR3 protein: CAWRPQDGEQYF
D gene: -
V gene: TRBV30
J gene: TRBJ2-7
clone size: -

CDR3 DNA: TGCGCCAGCAGCTGGACCGACAGGGACGAGCAGTTCTTC
CDR3 protein: CASSWTDRDEQFF
D gene: TRBD1
V gene: TRBV5-1
J gene: TRBJ2-1
clone size: -

CDR3 DNA: TGTGCCAGCAGCTTGGGACGACAGGGGGAGGCTTATGGCTACACCTTC
CDR3 protein: CASSLGRQGEAYGYTF
D gene: TRBD1
V gene: TRBV5-8
J gene: TRBJ1-2
clone size: -

CDR3 DNA: TGTGCCAGCAGCCCAGGGTCGCTAGCGGGGTACGAGCAGTACTTC
CDR3 protein: CASSPGSLAGYEQYF
D gene: TRBD2
V gene: TRBV7-2
J gene: TRBJ2-7
clone size: few

CDR3 DNA: TGTGCCAGCAGCCCGGGGGGTACAGATACGCAGTATTTT
CDR3 protein: CASSPGGTDTQYF
D gene: TRBD2
V gene: TRBV7-3
J gene: TRBJ2-3
clone size: few

CDR3 DNA: TGTGCCAGCAGTGTTAATCCTGGGGCCAACGTCCTGACTTTC
CDR3 protein: CASSVNPGANVLTF
D gene: -
V gene: TRBV6-4
J gene: TRBJ2-6
clone size: -

CDR3 DNA: TGTGCCAGCAGGGGCAACGGCAGGGGCTACGAGCAGTACTTC
CDR3 protein: CASRGNGRGYEQYF
D gene: -
V gene: TRBV28
J gene: TRBJ2-7
clone size: few

CDR3 DNA: TGTGCCAGCAGACGGGGGGGGCGGGGTCGCACAGATACGCAGTATTTT
CDR3 protein: CASRRGGRGRTDTQYF
D gene: TRBD2
V gene: TRBV27
J gene: TRBJ2-3
clone size: few

CDR3 DNA: TGCGCCAGCAGCTTGGCGGCTAGCGGGGGTGGAGATACGCAGTATTTT
CDR3 protein: CASSLAASGGGDTQYF
D gene: TRBD2
V gene: TRBV5-1
J gene: TRBJ2-3
clone size: -

CDR3 DNA: TGTGCCAGCAGCTTGGTATCAAACGGCAATGAGCAGTTCTTC
CDR3 protein: CASSLVSNGNEQFF
D gene: -
V gene: TRBV5-4
J gene: TRBJ2-1
clone size: few

CDR3 DNA: TGTGCCAGCAGCTTAAATCCTGAAGGGAGCGAGCAGTACTTC
CDR3 protein: CASSLNPEGSEQYF
D gene: -
V gene: TRBV11-2
J gene: TRBJ2-7
clone size: -

CDR3 DNA: TGTGCCAGCAGTCGGCGGGGCAGGAGCGCCTACAATGAGCAGTTCTTC
CDR3 protein: CASSRRGRSAYNEQFF
D gene: -
V gene: TRBV11-2
J gene: TRBJ2-1
clone size: many

CDR3 DNA: TGTGCCAGCAGCTTGGCGTCAGGGAAGGCTGAAGCTTTCTTT
CDR3 protein: CASSLASGKAEAFF
D gene: -
V gene: TRBV5-6
J gene: TRBJ1-1
clone size: many

CDR3 DNA: TGTGCCAGCAGCTTCGGACAGGGCCCTAATGAAAAACTGTTTTTT
CDR3 protein: CASSFGQGPNEKLFF
D gene: TRBD1
V gene: TRBV7-9
J gene: TRBJ1-4
clone size: few

CDR3 DNA: TGTGCCAGCAGCTTAAGGTCGTCGGGGGGGGAGCTGTTTTTT
CDR3 protein: CASSLRSSGGELFF
D gene: -
V gene: TRBV7-2
J gene: TRBJ2-2
clone size: -

CDR3 DNA: TGTGCCAGCAGAGGCGGAAACGGCGGGGATACGCAGTATTTT
CDR3 protein: CASRGGNGGDTQYF
D gene: -
V gene: TRBV6-1
J gene: TRBJ2-3
clone size: few

CDR3 DNA: TGTGCCAGCAGTACAACTAGCGGGGCAGATACGCAGTATTTT
CDR3 protein: CASSTTSGADTQYF
D gene: TRBD2
V gene: TRBV6-5
J gene: TRBJ2-3
clone size: many

CDR3 DNA: TGTGCTAGTGGTTTGGTCGGTGAGACCCAGTACTTC
CDR3 protein: CASGLVGETQYF
D gene: -
V gene: TRBV12-5
J gene: TRBJ2-5
clone size: -

CDR3 DNA: TGTGCCAGCTCACCAATAAACAGGGGCATTCAGCCCCAGCATTTT
CDR3 protein: CASSPINRGIQPQHF
D gene: TRBD1
V gene: TRBV18
J gene: TRBJ1-5
clone size: few

CDR3 DNA: TGCAGTGCTCTCCGAGCCTACGAGCAGTACTTC
CDR3 protein: CSALRAYEQYF
D gene: -
V gene: TRBV20-1
J gene: TRBJ2-7
clone size: -

CDR3 DNA: TGTGCCAGCAGCTTAAGTTCGGGACAGGGCAATCAGCCCCAGCATTTT
CDR3 protein: CASSLSSGQGNQPQHF
D gene: TRBD1
V gene: TRBV7-2
J gene: TRBJ1-5
clone size: -

CDR3 DNA: TGTGCCAGCAGTTTCTCAAACTGGGTGCAGGGCACAGATACGCAGTATTTT
CDR3 protein: CASSFSNWVQGTDTQYF
D gene: -
V gene: TRBV27
J gene: TRBJ2-3
clone size: few